Presented here are 6 T cell receptor beta chains from one specimen sequenced in a study of T-cell reconstitution after alpha-beta-depleted transplantation in children. The library targeted TCRbeta and was prepared with unique molecular identifiers. TCRdb ran MiXCR on the PCR reads and lists one entry per CDR3 protein. Of about 110,000 distinct CDR3 sequences listed, 9% to 12% are singletons. The sequencing used PBMCs, collected before TCRalphabeta/CD19-depleted stem cell transplant. The receptors were sampled from a boy between 2 and 10 years old with acute lymphoblastic leukemia, due to receive a stem cell transplant.

The chain employs TRBV9 and TRBJ2-3, with TRBD2 matching 11 bases. Per germline, CDR1 SGDLS and CDR2 YYNGEE. This CDR3 comprises 18 residues. V lost 0 bases, J lost 1 base, and 7 bases stayed unmatched. Written as DNA, the CDR3 is TGTGCCAGCAGCGTAGGTAGCGGGAGGGTCCGGGGCACAGATACGCAGTATTTT. Translated: CASSVGSGRVRGTDTQYF.

This rearrangement joins TRBV4-2 to TRBJ1-4; D gene ambiguous. Deletions cut 1 base from V and 8 bases from J, with 11 bases between. The germline CDR1 and CDR2 sequences are LGHNA and YNFKEQ. The length of the CDR3 is 14 residues. The CDR3 sequence: CASSQGPREEKLFF. The CDR3 DNA sequence: TGTGCCAGCAGCCAAGGACCCAGAGAGGAAAAACTGTTTTTT.

V usage is TRBV5-1 and J usage is TRBJ2-5, with D possibly being TRBD1 or TRBD2 (5 bases each). Germline V gene lookup returns CDR1 SGHRS and CDR2 YFSETQ. The CDR3 is 13 amino acids. Trimming shortened V by 4 bases and J by 5 bases, and 12 bases separated the two germline ends. The CDR3 region is CASSPGTTETQYF. The CDR3 DNA follows: TGCGCCAGCAGCCCCGGGACGACGGAGACCCAGTACTTC.

The chain combines TRBV7-6 with TRBJ2-1; 7 bases agree with TRBD2. The CDR3 is 18 amino acids. V shed 1 base, J shed 9 bases, and the junction held 18 bases outside the gene matches. Germline loops: CDR1 SGHVS, CDR2 FNYEAQ. The CDR3 loop reads CASSLGPSFGRSRAEQFF. The CDR3 bases are TGTGCCAGCAGCTTAGGGCCCTCGTTCGGGAGGAGTAGGGCTGAGCAGTTCTTC.

This clonotype was picked up many times. J is TRBJ2-7 and V is TRBV5-5; D is unresolved. This CDR3 region has 14 residues. The V end was cut by 5 bases, the J end by 0 bases, with 12 bases between. CDR1 is SGHKS and CDR2 is YYEKEE in the germline V gene (reference sequence). The CDR3 sequence is CASRLASVSYEQYF. In DNA, the CDR3 is TGTGCCAGCAGGCTTGCTTCGGTCTCCTACGAGCAGTACTTC.

This clonotype was detected only a few times. V gene TRBV28 combines with J gene TRBJ1-6, with unresolved D. V lost 7 bases, J lost 7 bases, and 20 bases lay in between. The CDR3 is made up of 16 amino acids. Germline values: CDR1 MDHEN, CDR2 SYDVKM. The chain's CDR3 is CASTPLGRSGNSPLHF. DNA for the CDR3: TGTGCCAGCACCCCACTCGGACGGAGCGGCAATTCACCCCTCCACTTT.